This is a list of T cell receptor beta chains from one sample in a study of CD8 T cells in Susac syndrome. From the immunoSEQ multiplex PCR reads, TCRdb called clonotypes with MiXCR, one entry per CDR3 protein. The sample has roughly 150,000 distinct CDR3 sequences, roughly 93% seen once; the top ten hold around 0.13%. Sequenced material: CD4+ T cells from PBMCs. These receptors were taken from a human donor in good health. The CDR3 runs from the conserved cysteine through the conserved F or W. Each record gives: V gene, J gene, CDR3 protein.

V: TRBV30; J: TRBJ1-1; CDR3: CAWAGALGTEAFF
V: TRBV10-3; J: TRBJ1-6; CDR3: CAISESGYDSPLHF
V: TRBV3-1; J: TRBJ1-5; CDR3: CASSQVFDRQPQHF
V: TRBV7-3; J: TRBJ2-1; CDR3: CASSLNPWLGNEQFF
V: TRBV18; J: TRBJ1-1; CDR3: CASSGPGQGRRTEAFF
V: TRBV9; J: TRBJ2-7; CDR3: CASSVGHPTPYEQYF
V: TRBV9; J: TRBJ2-3; CDR3: CASSVSPRGEDTQYF
V: TRBV6-6; J: TRBJ2-2; CDR3: CASTGGEGTGELFF
V: TRBV7-4; J: TRBJ1-4; CDR3: CASRHVLAWRVNEKLFF
V: TRBV20-1; J: TRBJ2-7; CDR3: CSARRGPKYEQYF
V: TRBV7-2; J: TRBJ2-4; CDR3: CASSSGQGIAKNIQYF
V: TRBV3-1; J: TRBJ1-2; CDR3: CASSQESIYGYTF
V: TRBV5-1; J: TRBJ1-1; CDR3: CASSAQPDTEAFF
V: TRBV10-3; J: TRBJ1-4; CDR3: CAISESGTDNEKLFF
V: TRBV2; J: TRBJ1-2; CDR3: CASSANGGVGGYTF
V: TRBV7-9; J: TRBJ1-2; CDR3: CASSVIAPPDRTLGYGYTF
V: TRBV21-1; J: TRBJ1-1; CDR3: CASSIGVALQPNTEAFF
V: TRBV7-2; J: TRBJ2-3; CDR3: CASSLRQTTDTQYF
V: TRBV6-5; J: TRBJ1-5; CDR3: CASSYSRAGQPQHF
V: TRBV12-3/TRBV12-4; J: TRBJ1-5; CDR3: CASGRQGGQPQHF
V: TRBV2; J: TRBJ1-2; CDR3: CASRIQGFGNYGYTF
V: TRBV23-1; J: TRBJ1-2; CDR3: CASSLGTGRGGYTF
V: TRBV6-2/TRBV6-3; J: TRBJ2-5; CDR3: CASSYIRTSVKETQYF
V: TRBV6-1; J: TRBJ2-2; CDR3: CASSDYRKTGELFF
V: TRBV2; J: TRBJ2-3; CDR3: CASSDRGRFDTQYF
V: TRBV7-7; J: TRBJ2-3; CDR3: CASSLVGAGTQYF
V: TRBV5-1; J: TRBJ1-1; CDR3: CASSDGTANTEAFF
V: TRBV7-9; J: TRBJ2-5; CDR3: CASSHDIGGQETQYF
V: TRBV3-1; J: TRBJ1-2; CDR3: CASSQDGQSYGYTF
V: TRBV6-1; J: TRBJ2-5; CDR3: CASTVSGVEETQYF
V: TRBV19; J: TRBJ1-5; CDR3: CASSIVNSQPQHF
V: TRBV5-4; J: TRBJ2-5; CDR3: CASSLNAETQYF
V: TRBV19; J: TRBJ2-6; CDR3: CASKQTESSGANVLTF